This T cell receptor beta chain is drawn from a study of blood T cell repertoires in COVID-19. Study-wide context: The United States, Italy and Spain provided the acute and convalescent COVID-19 samples. Sources were T cells, B-cell-depleted T cells, or PBMCs; the material itself was cDNA or gDNA.

Germline CDR1 is MGHRA and CDR2 is YSYEKL. Trimming pared 0 bases from V and 11 bases from J, leaving 22 bases between. The length of the CDR3 is 16 residues. Authors' analysis steps: From reference gene primer amplification, estimates of nucleated cell counts were derived. Clones were read by immunoSEQ multiplex PCR, and TCRdb kept only the in-frame ones, dropping some. The D gene and trimming were derived from the DNA, and the V and J assignments and clone size from that table. The table includes around 620,000 clones, 75% to 90% detected once. This TCR was sampled from a young woman with acute or convalescent COVID-19. The chain recombines TRBV4-1 with TRBJ1-2, with D unclear. The sequencing sample was made of peripheral blood. CDR3 sequence (DNA): TGCGCCAGCAGCCAAGAAAAAGCCCCCGGCGGAGGATCGTACACCTTC. The encoded protein is CASSQEKAPGGGSYTF.